One and the same sample provided the 17 T cell receptor beta chains below, sequenced in a study of T cell clonality in common variable immunodeficiency. General study results and limits: Reportedly, TCR beta sequences from common variable immunodeficiency showed fewer deletions and N-nucleotide insertions.

These receptors lack a known antigen. Libraries were prepared by immunoSEQ multiplex PCR; TCRdb keeps only in-frame clonotypes and omits some of them. The sample presents fewer than 30,000 clones, none singletons. Specimen: peripheral blood mononuclear cells. These receptors were taken from a human donor with common variable immunodeficiency.

With respect to this clone: The observed sequence ends 3 residues before the CDR3 terminus, with the missing tail filled in from the germline J gene. The V gene is TRBV7-6, the J gene TRBJ2-5; 7 nucleotides agree with TRBD2. V lost 5 bases and J lost 7; bases outside the gene matches: 7. The CDR3 length is 13 residues. The germline gives CDR1 SGHVS, CDR2 FNYEAQ. The CDR3 DNA, read in part, is TGTGCCAGCAGCCTTGGCGGGGGTGGGACC. This sequence encodes CASSLGGGGT. From start to end, the CDR3 is CASSLGGGGTQYF.

The sample holds many counts of this clone. The read stops 3 residues short of the end of the CDR3; the missing end is completed from the germline J gene. V and J are TRBV10-1 and TRBJ1-3; no firm D call. The ends were cut back, 2 bases at V and 3 bases at J, with 11 bases in the middle. The CDR3 is 15 residues long. CDR1 is WNHNN and CDR2 is SYGVQD in the germline V gene (reference sequence). CDR3: CASSEPRLVGNTIYF. The CDR3 DNA, read in part, is TGCGCCAGCAGTGAGCCTCGATTAGTTGGAAACACC.

This clone was counted only a few times. The DNA ends 3 residues before the CDR3 does, and the rest of the CDR3 is filled in from the germline J gene. The rearrangement links TRBV19 to TRBJ2-1; 8 bases align to TRBD1. Germline trimming cut 3 bases from V and 6 bases from J; bases unmatched to any gene: 13. CDR3 length: 17 residues. Germline lookup yields CDR1 LNHDA and CDR2 SQIVND (reference sequence). The CDR3 loop is CASSIRNRGAQGNEQFF. The DNA read from the CDR3 is TGTGCCAGTAGTATCCGTAACAGGGGGGCCCAGGGCAATGAG.

About this clone itself: The CDR3 goes on 3 residues after the read ends, and that part is filled in from the germline J gene. The V gene is TRBV18, the J gene TRBJ2-7; D not resolved. From germline, CDR1 is KGHSH and CDR2 LQKENI. The CDR3 length is 15 residues. The V gene lost 6 bases and the J gene lost 3 bases, with 18 bases spanning the gap. CDR3 DNA, as far as it was read: TGTGCCAGCTCGGAGAACTACGGTCCGGGCTACGAG. Amino acid sequence: CASSENYGPGYE. The full CDR3 is CASSENYGPGYEQYF.

Comment on this clone: The read comes to an end 3 residues before the CDR3 does, leaving the germline J gene to fill in the end. The chain joins TRBV7-3 to TRBJ2-2, with 8 bases aligning to TRBD1. The CDR3 is made up of 16 amino acids. The V gene end was trimmed by 5 bases and the J gene end by 3 bases; junction bases not matched to a gene: 8. Looked up from germline, CDR1 is SGHTA and CDR2 is FQGTGA. The DNA read from the CDR3 is TGTGCCAGCAGCGGACAGGGTGTTGGTTACACCGGGGAG. It is translated as CASSGQGVGYTGE. The complete CDR3 sequence is CASSGQGVGYTGELFF. Looking up the rest from reference TRBV7-3 and TRBJ2-2 gives the full variable domain: GAGVSQTPSNKVTEKGKYVELRCDPISGHTALYWYRQSLGQGPEFLIYFQGTGAADDSGLPNDRFFAVRPEGSVSTLKIQRTERGDSAVYLCASSGQGVGYTGELFFGEGSRLTVL.

Concerning this clone itself: The observed sequence ends 3 residues before the CDR3 terminus, with the missing tail filled in from the germline J gene. This sequence joins TRBV6-1 and TRBJ1-5; TRBD1 is a possible D gene (5 bases). CDR3 length: 16 amino acids. Deletions cut 4 bases from V and 1 base from J, with 14 bases between. The germline V gene has CDR1 MNHNS and CDR2 SASEGT. CDR3 bases read: TGTGCCAGCAGTGCCCAAGGGACTTCCAGCAATCAGCCC. Encoded protein: CASSAQGTSSNQP. The CDR3 in its entirety is CASSAQGTSSNQPQHF.

This clone was observed a few times. The sequenced fragment ends 3 residues before the CDR3 boundary, so the rest is inferred from the germline J gene. The sample contains more than one DNA sequence encoding this CDR3. J is TRBJ1-1 and V is TRBV11-3; D unclear. There are 13 residues in the CDR3. Trimming took off 6 bases at V and 1 base at J, with 9 bases between the two ends. CDR1 is SGHNT and CDR2 is YENEEA in the germline V gene. Incomplete CDR3 DNA: TGTGCCAGCAGTTTGACAAGGAACACTGAA. Encoded protein: CASSLTRNTE. The full CDR3 protein reads CASSLTRNTEAFF.

This clone appeared many times. The read stops 3 residues short of the end of the CDR3; the missing end is completed from the germline J gene. The chain is built from TRBV10-2 and TRBJ2-3; D is unclear. Germline values: CDR1 WSHSY, CDR2 SAAADI. The CDR3 totals 12 residues. With 6 bases removed from V and 0 bases from J, the gap between germline ends came to 4 bases. CDR3: CASSGSTDTQYF. CDR3 bases read: TGCGCCAGCAGCGGGAGCACAGATACG.

This clone was seen only a few times. The read finishes 3 residues shy of the CDR3 end, and the germline J gene is used to complete it. The chain has TRBV29-1 and TRBJ2-5; 8 bases match TRBD1. CDR1 and CDR2 from the germline V gene are SQVTM and ANQGSEA. The ends lost 6 bases at V and 4 bases at J; junction bases unmatched: 10. The CDR3 length is 14 residues. Partial CDR3 DNA: TGCAGCGTCGAGACAGGGGACGGCCGAGAGACC. Translation gives CSVETGDGRET. The entire CDR3 reads CSVETGDGRETQYF.

In regard to this clone: The CDR3 end is not reached by the read, which stops 3 residues before it; the germline J gene fills it in. The gene calls are TRBV19 and TRBJ1-5, with 9 nucleotides matching TRBD1. This CDR3 comprises 15 residues. Looked up from germline, CDR1 is LNHDA and CDR2 is SQIVND (reference sequence). V was pared by 8 bases and J by 7 bases, with 12 bases of the junction left unmatched. The CDR3 is CASDSGTGFFQPQHF. CDR3 DNA, as far as it was read: TGTGCCAGTGACAGTGGGACAGGGTTCTTCCAGCCC.

This clone was recorded at least ten times. The read ends 3 residues early relative to the CDR3; the germline J gene fills the gap. This rearrangement joins TRBV11-2 to TRBJ1-6; D perhaps matches TRBD1 (6 bases). The CDR3 spans 14 residues. Trimming removed 4 bases at V and 5 bases at J, with 9 bases between. Germline loops: CDR1 SGHAT, CDR2 FQNNGV. This CDR3 is CASSWTADNSPLHF. CDR3 DNA (partial): TGTGCCAGCAGCTGGACAGCTGATAATTCACCC.

Details on this clone: One end of the junction varies from germline; a read error may be responsible. The read halts 3 residues ahead of the CDR3 end, with the missing end drawn from the germline J gene. The chain combines TRBV7-9 with TRBJ2-5; 7 bases are shared with TRBD1. In germline, CDR1 is SEHNR, CDR2 FQNEAQ (reference sequence). The CDR3 has 14 residues. CDR3 DNA, as far as it was read: TGTGCCAGCAGCATAGCCAGGGGGCAAGAGACC. Translation: CASSIARGQET. The entire CDR3 sequence reads CASSIARGQETQYF.

A few counts support this clone. The sequence runs out 3 residues before the end of the CDR3; the remainder is reconstructed from the germline J gene. The V and J genes are TRBV2 and TRBJ1-1; no definite D call. CDR3 length: 15 residues. Looked up from germline, CDR1 is SNHLY and CDR2 is FYNNEI. The chain's CDR3 is CASSRGRVIGSEAFF. The CDR3 DNA, read in part, is TGTGCCAGCAGTCGAGGGCGGGTGATCGGCTCCGAA.

With respect to this clone: The CDR3 extends 3 residues past the end of the read, so its final part is completed from the germline J gene. This chain connects TRBV7-3 to TRBJ1-1, with no clear D. The V gene's germline CDR1 is SGHTA and CDR2 FQGTGA. The CDR3 is made up of 15 amino acids. V lost 1 base and J 2 bases, leaving 11 bases between the germline ends. The CDR3 reads CASSLIGGLNTEAFF. The sequenced CDR3 bases are TGTGCCAGCAGCTTAATCGGCGGATTAAACACTGAA. Drawing the rest from reference TRBV7-3 and TRBJ1-1, the complete variable domain is GAGVSQTPSNKVTEKGKYVELRCDPISGHTALYWYRQSLGQGPEFLIYFQGTGAADDSGLPNDRFFAVRPEGSVSTLKIQRTERGDSAVYLCASSLIGGLNTEAFFGQGTRLTVV.

This clone has a count of ten or more. The read gets to within 3 residues of the CDR3 end, and the germline J gene fills in the rest. The rearrangement uses TRBV5-1 and TRBJ2-3; D may be TRBD2 (6 bases). Germline V gene data show CDR1 as SGHRS and CDR2 as YFSETQ. The CDR3 length is 16 residues. Trimming stripped 2 bases from V and 4 bases from J, with 17 bases between. The CDR3 loop reads CASSLGSAGYADTQYF. CDR3 bases read: TGCGCCAGCAGCTTAGGGTCGGCGGGATACGCAGATACG.

In its sample, this clone was seen a few times. The read falls 3 residues short of the CDR3 end, and the missing part is taken from the germline J gene. The rearrangement links TRBV19 to TRBJ1-2; no reliable D call. The CDR3 contains 11 residues. Trimming removed 6 bases from V and 4 bases from J, with 6 bases in between. The germline gives CDR1 LNHDA, CDR2 SQIVND (reference sequence). The CDR3 loop reads CASSRSYGYTF. Incomplete CDR3 DNA: TGTGCCAGTAGCAGGAGCTATGGC.

This clone was found a few times. Read coverage stops 3 residues before the CDR3 terminus; the germline J gene supplies the remainder. This chain links TRBV19 with TRBJ2-2, with TRBD1 matching 9 bases. CDR1 is LNHDA, CDR2 SQIVND, per germline (reference sequence). The CDR3 has 14 residues. Losses at the gene ends were 5 bases for V and 7 bases for J; bases not matched to a gene: 5. The CDR3 spells CASSPQGAGGELFF. The sequenced part of the CDR3 DNA is TGTGCCAGTAGTCCACAGGGGGCAGGCGGGGAG.